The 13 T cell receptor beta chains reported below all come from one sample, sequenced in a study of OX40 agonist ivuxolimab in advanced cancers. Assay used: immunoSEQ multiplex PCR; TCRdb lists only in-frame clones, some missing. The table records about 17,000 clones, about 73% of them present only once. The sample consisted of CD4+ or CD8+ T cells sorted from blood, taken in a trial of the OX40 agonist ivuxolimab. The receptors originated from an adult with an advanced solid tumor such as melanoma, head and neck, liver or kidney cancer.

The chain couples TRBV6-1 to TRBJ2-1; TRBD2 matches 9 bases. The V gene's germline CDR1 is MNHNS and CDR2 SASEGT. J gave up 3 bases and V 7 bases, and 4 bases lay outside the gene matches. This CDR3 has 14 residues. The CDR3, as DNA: TGTGCCAGCAAGGCTAGCGGGAACTACAATGAGCAGTTCTTC. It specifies CASKASGNYNEQFF.

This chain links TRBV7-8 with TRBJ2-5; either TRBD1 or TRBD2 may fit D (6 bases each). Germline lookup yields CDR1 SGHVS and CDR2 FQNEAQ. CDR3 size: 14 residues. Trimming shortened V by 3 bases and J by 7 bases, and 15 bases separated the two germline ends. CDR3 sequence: CASSLPRGRVTQYF. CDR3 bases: TGTGCCAGCAGCTTGCCTCGGGGGCGGGTGACCCAGTACTTC.

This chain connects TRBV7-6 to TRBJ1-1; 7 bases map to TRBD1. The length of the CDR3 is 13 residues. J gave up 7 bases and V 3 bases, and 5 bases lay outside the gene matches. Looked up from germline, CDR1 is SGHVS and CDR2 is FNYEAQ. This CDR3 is CASSFGTADEAFF. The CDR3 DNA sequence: TGTGCCAGCAGCTTTGGGACAGCAGATGAAGCTTTCTTT.

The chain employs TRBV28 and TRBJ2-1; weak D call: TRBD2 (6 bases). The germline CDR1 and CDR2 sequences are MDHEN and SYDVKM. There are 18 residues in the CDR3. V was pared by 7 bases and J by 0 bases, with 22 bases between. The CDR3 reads CASNRRAGGVLSYNEQFF. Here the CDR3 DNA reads TGTGCCAGCAACAGGCGTGCCGGGGGAGTCCTCTCCTACAATGAGCAGTTCTTC.

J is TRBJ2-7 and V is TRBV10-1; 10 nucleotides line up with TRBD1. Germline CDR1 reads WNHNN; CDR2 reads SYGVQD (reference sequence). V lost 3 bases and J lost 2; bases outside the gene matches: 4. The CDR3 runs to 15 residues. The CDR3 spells CASSDRQGAPYEQYF. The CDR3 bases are TGCGCCAGCAGTGATAGACAGGGGGCTCCCTACGAGCAGTACTTC.

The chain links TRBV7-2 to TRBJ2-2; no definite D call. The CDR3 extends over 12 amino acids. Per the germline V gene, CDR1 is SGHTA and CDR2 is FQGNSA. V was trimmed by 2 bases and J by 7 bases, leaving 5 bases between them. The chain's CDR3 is CASSLRLGELFF. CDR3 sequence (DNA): TGTGCCAGCAGCTTAAGGCTCGGGGAGCTGTTTTTT.

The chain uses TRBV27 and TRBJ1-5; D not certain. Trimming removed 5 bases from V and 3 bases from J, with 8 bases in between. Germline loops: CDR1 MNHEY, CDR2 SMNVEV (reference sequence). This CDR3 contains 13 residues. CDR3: CASSVALNQPQHF. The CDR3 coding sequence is TGTGCCAGCAGTGTAGCCCTCAATCAGCCCCAGCATTTT.

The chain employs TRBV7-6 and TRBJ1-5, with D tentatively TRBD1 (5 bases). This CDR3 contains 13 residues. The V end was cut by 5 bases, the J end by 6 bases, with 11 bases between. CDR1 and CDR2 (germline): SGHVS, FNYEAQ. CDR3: CASSRGVRQPQHF. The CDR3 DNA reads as TGTGCCAGCAGCCGAGGGGTTCGTCAGCCCCAGCATTTT.

The DNA for the CDR3 is TGTGCCAGCAGCTTAGAGGGACAGGGAGATAGAGGCTACACCTTC. Translation gives CASSLEGQGDRGYTF. The chain links TRBV11-2 to TRBJ1-2; TRBD1 agrees at 9 bases. The CDR3 has 15 residues. Per the germline V gene, CDR1 is SGHAT and CDR2 is FQNNGV. Unmatched junction bases numbered 7, after V lost 0 bases and J lost 8 bases.

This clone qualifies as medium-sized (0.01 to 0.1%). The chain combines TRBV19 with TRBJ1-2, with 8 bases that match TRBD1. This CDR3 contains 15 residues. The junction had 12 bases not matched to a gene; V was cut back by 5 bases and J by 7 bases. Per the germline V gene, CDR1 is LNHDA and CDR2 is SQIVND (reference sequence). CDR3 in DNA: TGTGCCAGTAGTCCCCGGACAGGGACATCTTCTGGCTACACCTTC. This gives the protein CASSPRTGTSSGYTF.

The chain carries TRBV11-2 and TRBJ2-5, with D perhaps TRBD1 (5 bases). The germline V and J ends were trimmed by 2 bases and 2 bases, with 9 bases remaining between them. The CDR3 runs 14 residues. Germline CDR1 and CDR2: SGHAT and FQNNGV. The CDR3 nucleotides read TGTGCCAGCAGCTTAACAGGAGCACAAGAGACCCAGTACTTC. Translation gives CASSLTGAQETQYF.

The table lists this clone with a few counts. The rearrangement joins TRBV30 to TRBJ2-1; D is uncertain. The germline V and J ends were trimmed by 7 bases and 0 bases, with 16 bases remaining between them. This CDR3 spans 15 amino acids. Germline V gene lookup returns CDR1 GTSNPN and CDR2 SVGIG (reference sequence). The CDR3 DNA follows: TGTGCCTTCGCCGAGACTTCCAGCTCCTACAATGAGCAGTTCTTC. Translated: CAFAETSSSYNEQFF.

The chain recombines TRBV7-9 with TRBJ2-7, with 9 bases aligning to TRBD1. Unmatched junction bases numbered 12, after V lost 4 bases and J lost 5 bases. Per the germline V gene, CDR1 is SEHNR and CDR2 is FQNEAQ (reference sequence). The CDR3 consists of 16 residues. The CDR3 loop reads CASSSRTGTGTDEQYF. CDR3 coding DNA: TGTGCCAGCAGCTCACGTACCGGGACAGGGACCGACGAGCAGTACTTC.